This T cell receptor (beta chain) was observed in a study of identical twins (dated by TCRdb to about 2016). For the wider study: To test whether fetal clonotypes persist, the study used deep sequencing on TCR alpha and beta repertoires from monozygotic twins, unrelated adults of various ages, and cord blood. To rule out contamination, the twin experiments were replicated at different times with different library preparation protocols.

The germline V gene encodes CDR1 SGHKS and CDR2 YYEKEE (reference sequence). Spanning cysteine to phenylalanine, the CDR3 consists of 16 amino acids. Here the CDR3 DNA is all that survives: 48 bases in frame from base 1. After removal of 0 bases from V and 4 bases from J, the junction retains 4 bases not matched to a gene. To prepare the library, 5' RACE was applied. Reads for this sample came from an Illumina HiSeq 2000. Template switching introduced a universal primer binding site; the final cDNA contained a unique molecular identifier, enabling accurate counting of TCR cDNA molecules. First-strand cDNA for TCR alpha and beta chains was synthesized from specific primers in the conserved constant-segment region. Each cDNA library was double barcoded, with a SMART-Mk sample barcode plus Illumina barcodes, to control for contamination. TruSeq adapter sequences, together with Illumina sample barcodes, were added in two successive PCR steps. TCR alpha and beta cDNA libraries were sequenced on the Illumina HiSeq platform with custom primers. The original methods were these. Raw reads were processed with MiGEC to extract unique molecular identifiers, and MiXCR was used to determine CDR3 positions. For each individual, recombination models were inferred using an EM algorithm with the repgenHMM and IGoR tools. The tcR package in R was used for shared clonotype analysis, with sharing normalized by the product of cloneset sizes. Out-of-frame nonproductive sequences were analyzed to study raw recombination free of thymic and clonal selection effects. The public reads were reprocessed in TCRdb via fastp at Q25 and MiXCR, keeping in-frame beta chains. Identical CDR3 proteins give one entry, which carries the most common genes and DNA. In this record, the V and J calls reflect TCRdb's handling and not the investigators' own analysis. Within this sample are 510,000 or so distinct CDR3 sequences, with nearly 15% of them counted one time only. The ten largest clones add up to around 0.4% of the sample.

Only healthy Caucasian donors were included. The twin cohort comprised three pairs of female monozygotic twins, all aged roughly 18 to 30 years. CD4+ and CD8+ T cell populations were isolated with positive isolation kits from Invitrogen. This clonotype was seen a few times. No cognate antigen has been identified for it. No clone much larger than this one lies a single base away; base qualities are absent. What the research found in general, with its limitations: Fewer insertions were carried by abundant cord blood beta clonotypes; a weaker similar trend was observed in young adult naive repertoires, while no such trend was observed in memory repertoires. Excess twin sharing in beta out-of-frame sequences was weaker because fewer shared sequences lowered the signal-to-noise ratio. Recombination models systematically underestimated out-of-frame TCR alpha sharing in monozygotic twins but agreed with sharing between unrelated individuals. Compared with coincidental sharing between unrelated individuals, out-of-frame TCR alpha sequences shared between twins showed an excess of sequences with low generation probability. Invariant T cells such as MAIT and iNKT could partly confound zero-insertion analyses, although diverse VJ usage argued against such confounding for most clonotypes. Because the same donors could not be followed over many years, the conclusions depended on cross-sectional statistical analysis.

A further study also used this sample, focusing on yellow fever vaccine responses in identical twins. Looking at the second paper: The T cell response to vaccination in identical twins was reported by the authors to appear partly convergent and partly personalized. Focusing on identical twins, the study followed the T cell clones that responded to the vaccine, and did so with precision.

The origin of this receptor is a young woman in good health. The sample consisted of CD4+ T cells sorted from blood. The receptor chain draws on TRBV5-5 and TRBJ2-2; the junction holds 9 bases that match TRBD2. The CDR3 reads CASSLVPAGGTGELFF. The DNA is TGTGCCAGCAGCTTGGTCCCAGCGGGGGGCACCGGGGAGCTGTTTTTT.